A selection of T cell receptor beta chains follows, all from one sample in a study of regulatory T cells in long-lasting Graves disease. TCRdb itself ran the multiplex PCR reads through MiXCR, one entry per CDR3 protein. Of about 460,000 distinct CDR3 sequences listed, less than 25% are singletons. Sequences were derived from peripheral blood mononuclear cells (PBMCs), sampled when the disease was refractory, from a patient treated with antithyroid drugs. These receptors originate from a female donor with Graves disease. Both conserved end residues are part of each CDR3.

V: TRBV5-1
CDR3: CASSLSPGGEKLFF

V: TRBV27
CDR3: CASSFDGSYGYTF

V: TRBV28
CDR3: CASRPGQDFSPLHF

V: TRBV19
CDR3: CASSDLGIGDQPQHF

V: TRBV9
CDR3: CASSVVDHPHGYTF

V: TRBV30
CDR3: CAWNRANYGYTF

V: TRBV3-1
CDR3: CASRTTTGHSPLHF

V: TRBV11-3
CDR3: CASSFRENQPQHF

V: TRBV2
CDR3: CAKGPTPEQYDSPLHF

V: TRBV19
CDR3: CASTPAGADLNTEAFF

V: TRBV6-2/TRBV6-3
CDR3: CATDRLPGNTIYF

V: TRBV28
CDR3: CASSLFGAGGYTF

V: TRBV19
CDR3: CASRGAEDTEAFF

V: TRBV10-3
CDR3: CAISGVGGEKLFF

V: TRBV7-2
CDR3: CASSRDRGDTEAFF

V: TRBV2
CDR3: CASSDDSNQPQHF

V: TRBV5-8
CDR3: CASSKGGVISPLHF